This T cell receptor beta chain originates from a study of cytomegalovirus exposure and HLA in healthy donors. The study ran its PCR with 60 Vbeta and 13 Jbeta primers. Original analysis: Counted up in a later analysis, unique TCR beta chains came to some 80 million, with around 12 million shared. TCRdb's table, derived via immunoSEQ multiplex PCR, lists solely in-frame clones and lacks some. V and J calls and clone size are as listed in that table; D and trimming were resolved from the DNA. The table records more than 150,000 clones, 80% to 90% of them present only once. This clone was recorded once. Its target is unknown. V trimming: 3 bases; J trimming: 1 base; junction bases outside the gene matches: 5. The CDR3 spans 16 residues. Per the germline V gene, CDR1 is LNHNV and CDR2 is YYDKDF (reference sequence). Findings and limits, study-wide: Cytomegalovirus status was reportedly diagnosed by the classifier with high specificity and sensitivity. TCR beta V- and J-gene trimming, according to a later analysis, was linked to a missense DCLRE1C variant. CMV antigen specificity of a few CMV-associated chains was confirmed in vitro.

This chain connects TRBV15 to TRBJ1-3; 8 positions match TRBD1. This receptor was taken from a girl aged 2-10 years in good health and CMV-seropositive. The sequenced sample consisted of PBMCs. The DNA of the CDR3 is TGTGCCACCAGCAGCGACAGGGGATCATCTGGAAACACCATATATTTT. It is translated as CATSSDRGSSGNTIYF. Complete variable domain (other parts from reference TRBV15 and TRBJ1-3): DAMVIQNPRYQVTQFGKPVTLSCSQTLNHNVMYWYQQKSSQAPKLLFHYYDKDFNNEADTPDNFQSRRPNTSFCFLDIRSPGLGDTAMYLCATSSDRGSSGNTIYFGEGSWLTVV.